This note documents a single T cell receptor beta chain sequence. Its antigen is unidentified. The entry originates in a study of blood T cells in healthy people across ages. Study results and caveats: PBMCs that were unsorted prevented a conclusive naive versus antigen-experienced comparison.

PCR was performed a second time for about 7 to 12 cycles using a sample-barcoded 5' primer and a J-beta primer mix. At least 2.5 million CDR3-containing paired-end reads were obtained per sample. TCRdb passed the 5' RACE reads through MiXCR, listing each CDR3 protein once. This repertoire shows 1.5 million or so distinct CDR3 sequences, 42% found once; its top ten account for 6.5% to 10%. The CDR3 spans 14 residues. Germline V gene lookup returns CDR1 MNHNY and CDR2 SVGAGI (reference sequence). Trimming took 8 bases from V and 2 from J, leaving 13 bases between them. The origin of this receptor is a young woman in good health. The sample was blood. J is TRBJ2-1 and V is TRBV6-6; D remains unclear. The CDR3 protein is CASALADAYNEQFF. The CDR3 DNA reads TGTGCCAGCGCTTTGGCGGACGCCTACAATGAGCAGTTCTTC.